This record concerns one T cell receptor (beta chain) sequence. Germline lookup yields CDR1 LNHDA and CDR2 SQIVND (reference sequence). Trimming stripped 1 base from V and 2 bases from J, with 11 bases between. The CDR3 consists of 15 residues. The data originate from a study of blood T cell repertoires in COVID-19. Per the study methods: Nucleated cell counts were estimated from reference gene primer amplification. Here immunoSEQ multiplex PCR was the method, and the copy in TCRdb shows in-frame clones only, minus some. The DNA gave D and trimming, while V, J and clone size come from that table. The sample yields some 200,000 clones, roughly 81% seen once.

Input material: peripheral blood. The receptor's source is a woman in her fifties or sixties with active or convalescent COVID-19. The chain is built from TRBV19 and TRBJ2-5; D is possibly TRBD2 (5 bases). The CDR3 loop is CASSIGFSVQETQYF. The CDR3 nucleotides are TGTGCCAGTAGTATAGGATTTAGCGTGCAAGAGACCCAGTACTTC.